These 26 T cell receptor beta chains were all obtained from the same sample, sequenced in a study of blood T cell repertoires in COVID-19. Using immunoSEQ multiplex PCR, the repertoire was profiled, and TCRdb retains in-frame clones only, with some absent. The table includes fewer than 450,000 clones, approximately 87% detected once. Sequenced sample: peripheral blood. The receptors shown here come from a woman between 45 and 65 years old with COVID-19, enrolled during active disease.

The V gene is TRBV11-3, the J gene TRBJ2-1; TRBD2 aligns across 15 bases. This CDR3 has 17 residues. The V gene end was trimmed by 5 bases and the J gene end by 5 bases; junction bases not matched to a gene: 7. Germline-derived CDR1 and CDR2 are SGHNT and YENEEA. CDR3 nucleotide sequence: TGTGCCAGCAGCCCGAGGACTAGCGGGAGGGCCAACAATGAGCAGTTCTTC. Translated: CASSPRTSGRANNEQFF.

A single count supports this clone. The chain recombines TRBV5-6 with TRBJ2-1, with TRBD2 identical over 7 bases. Losses at the gene ends were 7 bases for V and 0 bases for J; bases not matched to a gene: 10. Germline lookup yields CDR1 SGHDT and CDR2 YYEEEE. The CDR3 covers 16 residues. This CDR3 is CASLVVGRGSYNEQFF. DNA for the CDR3: TGTGCCAGCCTGGTAGTTGGGAGGGGCTCCTACAATGAGCAGTTCTTC.

This chain links TRBV28 with TRBJ2-1, with D possibly TRBD2 on 7 matching bases. V was pared by 2 bases and J by 0 bases, with 11 bases between. CDR1 MDHEN and CDR2 SYDVKM come from the germline V gene. The CDR3 has 16 residues. The CDR3 here is CASSLARGGSYNEQFF. The CDR3 DNA sequence: TGTGCCAGCAGTTTAGCTAGGGGGGGCTCCTACAATGAGCAGTTCTTC.

The J gene is TRBJ1-1, the V gene TRBV7-9; the D is unclear. The CDR3 length is 13 residues. V lost 5 bases to trimming and J lost 5 bases, with 12 bases between them. Germline V CDR1 and CDR2: SEHNR, FQNEAQ (reference sequence). CDR3 sequence reads: CASSGLAATEAFF. The CDR3 DNA follows: TGTGCCAGCAGCGGTCTTGCGGCGACTGAAGCTTTCTTT.

The rearrangement links TRBV25-1 to TRBJ1-6, with TRBD1 identical over 7 bases. Germline CDR1 reads MGHDK; CDR2 reads SYGVNS. V lost 4 bases, J lost 2 bases, and 5 bases stayed unmatched. The CDR3 contains 16 residues. CDR3 residues: CASSATDRAYNSPLHF. CDR3 nucleotide sequence: TGTGCCAGCAGTGCGACTGACAGGGCCTATAATTCACCCCTCCACTTT.

The chain combines TRBV21-1 with TRBJ2-3; the table's D call TRBD2 went unverified against the DNA. TRBV21-1 is described as a pseudogene. This CDR3 comprises 13 residues. The CDR3 protein is CARGSGIGDTQYF. CDR3 sequence (DNA): TGTGCCAGGGGGAGCGGGATAGGGGATACGCAGTATTTT.

The rearrangement joins TRBV19 to TRBJ2-4; 14 bases fit TRBD2. CDR1 is LNHDA, CDR2 SQIVND, per germline (reference sequence). This CDR3 spans 17 amino acids. Losses at the gene ends were 1 base for V and 9 bases for J; bases not matched to a gene: 8. The CDR3 reads CASSIAGTSGGSPIQYF. The CDR3 DNA reads TGTGCCAGTAGTATAGCCGGGACTAGCGGGGGCTCCCCCATTCAGTACTTC.

The rearrangement joins TRBV5-1 to TRBJ2-7; 7 bases line up with TRBD2. The CDR3 totals 16 residues. Per the germline V gene, CDR1 is SGHRS and CDR2 is YFSETQ. Germline trimming cut 0 bases from V and 3 bases from J; bases unmatched to any gene: 9. The CDR3 DNA reads TGCGCCAGCAGCTTGGCCGGCGCGGGAGCACGCTACGAGCAGTACTTC. Translating gives CASSLAGAGARYEQYF.

This sequence joins TRBV4-3 and TRBJ2-5; 16 bases align to TRBD2. Germline assignment: CDR1 LGHNA and CDR2 YSLEER. CDR3 size: 18 residues. V shed 3 bases, J shed 5 bases, and the junction held 9 bases outside the gene matches. In DNA, the CDR3 is TGCGCCAGCAGCCAGGATCCGGGACTAGCGGGAGGGATGGAGACCCAGTACTTC. This encodes CASSQDPGLAGGMETQYF.

V and J are TRBV7-9 and TRBJ2-1, with 8 nucleotides matching TRBD2. V was pared by 2 bases and J by 7 bases, with 7 bases of the junction left unmatched. CDR3 length: 15 residues. CDR1 and CDR2 (germline): SEHNR, FQNEAQ (reference sequence). Here the CDR3 reads CASSLLKRELNEQFF. The DNA for the CDR3 is TGTGCCAGCAGCTTACTCAAGCGGGAGTTAAATGAGCAGTTCTTC.

V and J are TRBV4-2 and TRBJ2-1, with TRBD2 identical over 11 bases. The V gene end was trimmed by 5 bases and the J gene end by 7 bases; junction bases not matched to a gene: 7. The CDR3 is 15 residues long. The germline V gene encodes CDR1 LGHNA and CDR2 YNFKEQ. The CDR3 coding sequence is TGTGCCAGCAGCTCACTAGCGGGAGCAGCGAATGAGCAGTTCTTC. This translates into CASSSLAGAANEQFF.

The chain links TRBV6-6 to TRBJ2-4, with a possible D match to TRBD2 (5 bases). Germline V gene sequence: CDR1 MNHNY, CDR2 SVGAGI (reference sequence). The CDR3 covers 14 residues. V was pared by 7 bases and J by 3 bases, with 13 bases between. CDR3: CASIVSGVKNIQYF. In nucleotides, the CDR3 is TGTGCCAGCATAGTGAGCGGAGTCAAAAACATTCAGTACTTC.

This sequence joins TRBV19 and TRBJ1-2, with TRBD1 matching 11 bases. The germline V gene has CDR1 LNHDA and CDR2 SQIVND (reference sequence). The CDR3 spans 17 residues. The V segment lost 6 bases and the J segment 4 bases; nucleotides outside the gene matches: 13. The CDR3 protein is CASSETGTGGLSYGYTF. In DNA, the CDR3 is TGTGCCAGTAGCGAGACCGGGACAGGGGGACTTAGCTATGGCTACACCTTC.

This clone was detected many times. This chain connects TRBV9 to TRBJ2-2; 10 bases are a match to TRBD1. J gave up 0 bases and V 7 bases, and 6 bases lay outside the gene matches. CDR1 is SGDLS, CDR2 YYNGEE, per germline. The CDR3 runs 16 residues. The CDR3 loop is CASGTGALSNTGELFF. The CDR3, as DNA: TGTGCCAGCGGGACAGGGGCTTTATCGAACACCGGGGAGCTGTTTTTT.

This chain joins TRBV7-9 and TRBJ1-1; D call uncertain. The V and J ends lost 5 bases and 9 bases respectively, with 7 bases between them. This CDR3 has 10 residues. Germline CDR1 is SEHNR and CDR2 is FQNEAQ (reference sequence). Written as DNA, the CDR3 is TGTGCCAGCAGCCGTGTAAAAGCTTTCTTT. Encoded protein: CASSRVKAFF. Drawing the rest from reference TRBV7-9 and TRBJ1-1, the complete variable domain is DTGVSQNPRHKITKRGQNVTFRCDPISEHNRLYWYRQTLGQGPEFLTYFQNEAQLEKSRLLSDRFSAERPKGSFSTLEIQRTEQGDSAMYLCASSRVKAFFGQGTRLTVV.

V gene TRBV5-1 combines with J gene TRBJ2-1; possible D gene TRBD1, 5 bases. Trimming shortened V by 2 bases and J by 6 bases, and 15 bases separated the two germline ends. Germline CDR1 SGHRS, CDR2 YFSETQ. This CDR3 is built from 15 residues. The CDR3 sequence is CASSLSWVGANEQFF. CDR3 sequence (DNA): TGCGCCAGCAGCTTATCGTGGGTAGGGGCCAATGAGCAGTTCTTC.

This clone was detected once. The chain uses TRBV2 and TRBJ1-2; D remains ambiguous. This CDR3 has 13 amino acids. The ends were cut back, 11 bases at V and 4 bases at J, with 17 bases in the middle. Germline assignment: CDR1 SNHLY and CDR2 FYNNEI. CDR3 coding DNA: TGTGCCGGAGGCCGCGACAACCGCTATGGCTACACCTTC. Translated: CAGGRDNRYGYTF. The full variable domain, completed using reference TRBV2 and TRBJ1-2, is EPEVTQTPSHQVTQMGQEVILRCVPISNHLYFYWYRQILGQKVEFLVSFYNNEISEKSEIFDDQFSVERPDGSNFTLKIRSTKLEDSAMYFCAGGRDNRYGYTFGSGTRLTVV.

The rearrangement joins TRBV27 to TRBJ1-1; 9 bases map to TRBD1. V lost 6 bases and J lost 3; bases outside the gene matches: 20. Germline loops: CDR1 MNHEY, CDR2 SMNVEV (reference sequence). CDR3 length: 19 amino acids. The CDR3 nucleotides read TGTGCCAGCAGCGCCTCCAGAATATTCCGGGACAGGGATGACACTGAAGCTTTCTTT. Translating it yields CASSASRIFRDRDDTEAFF.

The gene calls are TRBV20-1 and TRBJ1-1, with D perhaps matching TRBD1 (6 bases). Trimming shortened V by 6 bases and J by 8 bases, and 13 bases separated the two germline ends. The germline V gene has CDR1 DFQATT and CDR2 SNEGSKA (reference sequence). This CDR3 is built from 11 residues. CDR3 in DNA: TGCAGTGCACGGTCCGGGACAGAAGCTTTCTTT. This sequence encodes CSARSGTEAFF.

The rearrangement uses TRBV12-5 and TRBJ2-7, with TRBD1 matching 7 bases. The V segment lost 4 bases and the J segment 7 bases; nucleotides outside the gene matches: 7. The CDR3 length is 13 residues. Germline-derived CDR1 and CDR2 are LGHNT and FRNRAP. The CDR3 bases are TGTGCTAGTGGTTGGGACAGCCCGGGAGAGCAGTACTTC. Its protein is CASGWDSPGEQYF.

V and J are TRBV11-3 and TRBJ2-1, with a tentative D call TRBD2 (6 bases). This CDR3 is built from 14 residues. The germline gives CDR1 SGHNT, CDR2 YENEEA. Trimming removed 1 base at V and 16 bases at J, with 20 bases between. This CDR3 is CASSLVQWGGNVFF. In DNA, the CDR3 is TGTGCCAGCAGCTTAGTCCAATGGGGCGGGAACGTCTTCTTC. The entire variable domain, with the rest obtained from reference TRBV11-3 and TRBJ2-1, is as follows: EAGVVQSPRYKIIEKKQPVAFWCNPISGHNTLYWYLQNLGQGPELLIRYENEEAVDDSQLPKDRFSAERLKGVDSTLKIQPAELGDSAVYLCASSLVQWGGNVFFGPGTRLTVL.

The chain combines TRBV7-9 with TRBJ2-1, with D perhaps TRBD2 (7 bases). The germline gives CDR1 SEHNR, CDR2 FQNEAQ (reference sequence). Trimming removed 4 bases at V and 0 bases at J, with 16 bases between. The CDR3 consists of 17 residues. This CDR3 reads CASSSPGGASSYNEQFF. The CDR3, as DNA: TGTGCCAGCAGCTCCCCGGGGGGCGCTAGCTCCTACAATGAGCAGTTCTTC.

This rearrangement joins TRBV6-1 to TRBJ2-7; the D gene is possibly TRBD2 (5 bases). V shed 3 bases and J shed 3 bases, with 6 bases lying between them. The CDR3 runs 12 residues. Germline lookup yields CDR1 MNHNS and CDR2 SASEGT. CDR3 sequence (DNA): TGTGCCAGCAGTGAGAGGGACTACGAGCAGTACTTC. Protein sequence: CASSERDYEQYF.

In its sample, this clone was seen once. V is TRBV6-2 or TRBV6-3 and J is TRBJ1-1; perhaps TRBD1 as D (6 bases). There are 11 residues in the CDR3. Looked up from germline, CDR1 is MNHEY and CDR2 is SVGEGT. V was cut by 5 bases and J by 6 bases, with 7 bases left in between. For the CDR3, the DNA is TGTGCCAGCAGTAGGGGGTCTGAAGCTTTCTTT. The encoded protein is CASSRGSEAFF.

This sequence joins TRBV30 and TRBJ2-7; 15 bases line up with TRBD2. The V gene end was trimmed by 2 bases and the J gene end by 9 bases; junction bases not matched to a gene: 2. The CDR3 loop spans 13 amino acids. The germline V gene has CDR1 GTSNPN and CDR2 SVGIG (reference sequence). The CDR3 here is CAWSRGLAGGQYF. CDR3 bases: TGTGCCTGGAGTAGGGGACTAGCGGGAGGGCAGTACTTC.

J is TRBJ2-1 and V is TRBV7-2, with D possibly matching TRBD2 (6 bases). The CDR3 loop spans 15 amino acids. V was pared by 2 bases and J by 5 bases, with 13 bases between. Germline-derived CDR1 and CDR2 are SGHTA and FQGNSA. The CDR3 coding sequence is TGTGCCAGCAGCTTATGGGGAGGCCAGCACAATGAGCAGTTCTTC. This translates into CASSLWGGQHNEQFF. The full variable domain, rest sourced from reference TRBV7-2 and TRBJ2-1, is GAGVSQSPSNKVTEKGKDVELRCDPISGHTALYWYRQSLGQGLEFLIYFQGNSAPDKSGLPSDRFSAERTGGSVSTLTIQRTQQEDSAVYLCASSLWGGQHNEQFFGPGTRLTVL.